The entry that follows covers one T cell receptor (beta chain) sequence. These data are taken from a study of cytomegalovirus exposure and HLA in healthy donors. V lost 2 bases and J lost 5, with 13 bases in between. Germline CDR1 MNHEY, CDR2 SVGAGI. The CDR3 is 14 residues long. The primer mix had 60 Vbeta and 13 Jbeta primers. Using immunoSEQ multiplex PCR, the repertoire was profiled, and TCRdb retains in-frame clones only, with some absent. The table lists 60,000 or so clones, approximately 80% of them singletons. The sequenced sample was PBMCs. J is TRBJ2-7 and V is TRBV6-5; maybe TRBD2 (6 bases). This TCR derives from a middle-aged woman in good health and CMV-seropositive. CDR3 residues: CASSYVGREDEQYF. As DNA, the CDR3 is TGTGCCAGCAGTTACGTTGGAAGGGAGGACGAGCAGTACTTC.